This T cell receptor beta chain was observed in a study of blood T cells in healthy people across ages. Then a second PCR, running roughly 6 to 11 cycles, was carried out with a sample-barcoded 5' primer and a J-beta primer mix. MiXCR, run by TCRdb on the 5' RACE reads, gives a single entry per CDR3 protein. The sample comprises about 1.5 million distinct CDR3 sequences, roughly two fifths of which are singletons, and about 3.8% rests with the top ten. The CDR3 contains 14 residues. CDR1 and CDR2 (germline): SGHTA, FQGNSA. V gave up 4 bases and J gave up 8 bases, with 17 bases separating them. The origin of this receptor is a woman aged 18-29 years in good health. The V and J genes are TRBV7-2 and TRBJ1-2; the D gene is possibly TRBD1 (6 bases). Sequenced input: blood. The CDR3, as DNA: TGTGCCAGCAGCTCTACTCCAGGGGCGCACGGCTACACCTTC. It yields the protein CASSSTPGAHGYTF.